This TCR beta chain is drawn from a study of blood T cells in healthy people across ages. The CDR3 is 9 residues long. Germline values: CDR1 DFQATT, CDR2 SNEGSKA (reference sequence). Together with a sample-barcoded 5' primer, a J-beta primer mix was included in a second PCR lasting roughly 7 to 11 cycles. One entry per CDR3 protein results from TCRdb running MiXCR on the 5' RACE reads. This table holds about 2 million distinct CDR3 sequences, around 48% found once. The gene calls are TRBV20-1 and TRBJ1-2; D uncertain. Sequenced sample: blood. The TCR sequence derives from a woman in her thirties or forties in good health. CDR3: CRKEDGYTF. The CDR3 nucleotides read TGCAGGAAGGAGGATGGCTACACCTTC.